This T cell receptor (beta chain) was found in a study of cytomegalovirus exposure and HLA in healthy donors. Study information: Tens of millions of unique TCRs, all from HLA-typed donors, were included in an early release of the data. Study-wide points: It was assumed in the presence/absence analyses that sequencing depth was roughly uniform across donors. Common viral pathogens were later found to be apparently linked to several of the most significant clusters. V- and J-gene trimming in TCR beta was tied to a missense DCLRE1C variant by an analysis performed later.

With V trimmed by 4 bases and J by 1 base, 8 bases remained unmatched. The germline V gene encodes CDR1 MNHNS and CDR2 SASEGT. The CDR3 length is 17 residues. The PCR was carried out with 60 Vbeta primers and 13 Jbeta primers. TCRdb's table, derived via immunoSEQ multiplex PCR, lists solely in-frame clones and lacks some. Of approximately 210,000 clones detected, over 80% appear once; the ten largest clones hold 6%. As concerns this clone: Its antigen is still unknown.

This sequence was found in a man aged 35 to 55 in good health and CMV-seropositive. V is TRBV6-1 and J is TRBJ2-7; 12 positions agree with TRBD1. Sequenced: PBMCs. The chain's CDR3 is CASSGGTGGPLSYEQYF. In DNA form, the CDR3 reads TGTGCCAGCAGTGGCGGGACAGGGGGCCCTCTTTCCTACGAGCAGTACTTC.